The present T cell receptor beta chain was sequenced within a study of post-analysis software for immune sequencing data. Study at large: Recorded subtypes: relapsing-remitting, secondary progressive, progressive-relapsing; some patients unannotated. Points from the study as a whole: Comparison of patients with controls showed roughly five TRBV segments more frequent in patients, TRBV5-6, TRBV5-1 and TRBV20-1 among them.

The CDR3 consists of 14 residues. The V and J ends lost 6 bases and 8 bases respectively, with 14 bases between them. Tagging with unique molecular identifiers was a feature of the TCR beta cDNA libraries. Each CDR3 protein is one row after TCRdb ran MiXCR on the PCR reads. This table has about 200,000 distinct CDR3 sequences, approximately 29% appearing once. This clonotype occurred a few times. Antigen unknown. The sample was blood. This sequence originates from a girl aged 2 to 17 with multiple sclerosis. This chain connects TRBV12-3 or TRBV12-4 to TRBJ1-6; D gene uncertain. In nucleotides, the CDR3 is TGTGCCAGCAGCCCACAAGGAGGCGATTCACCCCTCCACTTT. It yields the protein CASSPQGGDSPLHF.